These 28 T cell receptor beta chains came from one sample sequenced in a study of cytomegalovirus exposure and HLA in healthy donors. PCR employed 60 Vbeta and 13 Jbeta primers. The protocol was immunoSEQ multiplex PCR, while the TCRdb copy is restricted to in-frame clones and leaves out a portion. This sample yields about 230,000 clones, of which 77% are seen a single time; about 2.5% belongs to the top ten. The sequencing sample was made of PBMCs. These TCRs come from an older woman in good health and CMV-seropositive.

The chain combines TRBV12-5 with TRBJ1-5; possibly TRBD1 for D (6 bases). Trimming left V 8 bases short and J 7 bases short, with 18 bases between. From germline, CDR1 is LGHNT and CDR2 FRNRAP. This CDR3 spans 14 amino acids. CDR3 amino acids: CASSLRGRYQPQHF. CDR3 nucleotides: TGTGCTAGTAGCTTGAGGGGGAGATACCAGCCCCAGCATTTT.

The chain employs TRBV19 and TRBJ1-5; no clear D. Germline V gene sequence: CDR1 LNHDA, CDR2 SQIVND (reference sequence). This CDR3 is 12 amino acids long. Trimming took 5 bases from V and 3 from J, leaving 5 bases between them. This chain's CDR3 is CASSFLNQPQHF. The CDR3 coding sequence is TGTGCCAGTAGTTTCCTCAATCAGCCCCAGCATTTT.

Here the CDR3 DNA reads TGCAGCGTGATGATGGGGCCCGGTCAGCCCCAGCATTTT. This translates into CSVMMGPGQPQHF. The J gene is TRBJ1-5, the V gene TRBV29-1; maybe TRBD1 (5 bases). This CDR3 is built from 13 residues. Germline values: CDR1 SQVTM, CDR2 ANQGSEA. V was shortened by 6 bases and J by 6 bases, with 15 bases between the two germline ends.

The V call is TRBV5-4, the J call TRBJ2-2, with 9 bases lining up with TRBD2. V shed 4 bases, J shed 7 bases, and the junction held 8 bases outside the gene matches. This CDR3 spans 15 amino acids. CDR1 is SGHNT and CDR2 is YYREEE in the germline V gene (reference sequence). CDR3 sequence (DNA): TGTGCCAGCAGCCCGGGACTAGCTTTGGGCGGGGAGCTGTTTTTT. Protein sequence: CASSPGLALGGELFF.

The chain links TRBV30 to TRBJ2-5; 9 bases line up with TRBD1. In germline, CDR1 is GTSNPN, CDR2 SVGIG (reference sequence). This CDR3 spans 13 amino acids. The ends lost 4 bases at V and 3 bases at J; junction bases unmatched: 3. In DNA, the CDR3 is TGTGCCTGGAAGGGACAGGGCGAAGAGACCCAGTACTTC. Its translation is CAWKGQGEETQYF.

Details on this clone: The sample holds other DNA sequences that translate to the same CDR3. V is TRBV5-6 and J is TRBJ2-4; no definite D call. The CDR3 totals 15 residues. The germline gives CDR1 SGHDT, CDR2 YYEEEE. The ends were cut back, 0 bases at V and 0 bases at J, with 7 bases in the middle. The CDR3 sequence: CASSLAGTAKNIQYF. The CDR3 coding sequence is TGTGCCAGCAGCTTGGCAGGCACAGCCAAAAACATTCAGTACTTC.

The DNA of the CDR3 is TGTGCCACCTCGGTCTCTGGAAACACCATATATTTT. Translation gives CATSVSGNTIYF. The V gene is TRBV28, the J gene TRBJ1-3; D call uncertain. Trimming removed 10 bases at V and 0 bases at J, with 7 bases between. Germline V gene lookup returns CDR1 MDHEN and CDR2 SYDVKM. This CDR3 has 12 amino acids.

This clone was seen a handful of times. The J gene is TRBJ2-3, the V gene TRBV5-1; D gene uncertain. Looked up from germline, CDR1 is SGHRS and CDR2 is YFSETQ. This CDR3 spans 11 amino acids. The V gene lost 7 bases and the J gene lost 5 bases, with 8 bases spanning the gap. In DNA, the CDR3 is TGCGCCAGCCGATACGGAGATACGCAGTATTTT. Translating it yields CASRYGDTQYF.

CDR3 nucleotides: TGTGCCCTGAGAGCTAGCGGGAACTACGAGCAGTACTTC. Translation: CALRASGNYEQYF. The rearrangement joins TRBV6-1 to TRBJ2-7; 9 bases are shared with TRBD2. The CDR3 consists of 13 residues. Unmatched junction bases numbered 8, after V lost 11 bases and J lost 3 bases. Germline-derived CDR1 and CDR2 are MNHNS and SASEGT.

The chain combines TRBV18 with TRBJ1-5, with 10 bases fitting TRBD1. J lost 5 bases, V lost 3 bases, and 4 bases had no gene match. This CDR3 region has 15 residues. In germline, CDR1 is KGHSH, CDR2 LQKENI. This chain's CDR3 is CASSPRDRGDQPQHF. Here the CDR3 DNA reads TGTGCCAGCTCACCCCGGGACAGGGGCGATCAGCCCCAGCATTTT.

In its sample, this clone was seen a few times. This chain links TRBV28 with TRBJ1-2; 9 bases are shared with TRBD1. Germline values: CDR1 MDHEN, CDR2 SYDVKM. The V and J ends lost 5 bases and 6 bases, in that order; junction bases with no gene match: 16. The CDR3 totals 17 residues. In DNA, the CDR3 is TGTGCCAGCAGTCCTTCTTGGGGGGGACAGGGAGTTGATGGCTACACCTTC. It is translated as CASSPSWGGQGVDGYTF.

The genes are TRBV4-2 and TRBJ1-6, with 7 bases identical to TRBD1. The CDR3 runs 17 residues. The junction had 10 bases not matched to a gene; V was cut back by 4 bases and J by 4 bases. The germline V gene encodes CDR1 LGHNA and CDR2 YNFKEQ. The CDR3 DNA follows: TGTGCCAGCAGCCCTTATGGCAGGACAGGATATAATTCACCCCTCCACTTT. It codes for CASSPYGRTGYNSPLHF.

This clone was seen once. The chain couples TRBV30 to TRBJ2-1; unclear D gene. The V end lost 0 bases, the J end lost 5 bases, and 8 bases lay between the germline ends. The CDR3 loop spans 13 amino acids. Germline V gene lookup returns CDR1 GTSNPN and CDR2 SVGIG (reference sequence). In DNA form, the CDR3 reads TGTGCCTGGAGTGTTGAGGCACACAATGAGCAGTTCTTC. Translating gives CAWSVEAHNEQFF.

The rearrangement joins TRBV5-1 to TRBJ1-3, with TRBD1 matching over 7 bases. J lost 5 bases, V lost 0 bases, and 8 bases had no gene match. CDR1 and CDR2 (germline): SGHRS, YFSETQ. This CDR3 comprises 16 residues. In DNA form, the CDR3 reads TGCGCCAGCAGCTTGGACCCACAGGGGAGCAGAAACACCATATATTTT. Its translation is CASSLDPQGSRNTIYF.

The rearrangement uses TRBV6-1 and TRBJ2-7, with 10 bases matching TRBD1. After removal of 5 bases from V and 1 base from J, the junction contained 8 bases not matched to a gene. Germline CDR1 is MNHNS and CDR2 is SASEGT. The CDR3 is 16 amino acids. DNA for the CDR3: TGTGCCAGCAGTAAAGACGACAGGGGGCTATCCTACGAGCAGTACTTC. It is translated as CASSKDDRGLSYEQYF.

The chain joins TRBV6-5 to TRBJ2-6; the D is unclear. V shed 2 bases and J shed 0 bases, with 5 bases lying between them. CDR3 length: 15 residues. CDR1 is MNHEY, CDR2 SVGAGI, per germline. The CDR3, as DNA: TGTGCCAGCAGTTACCGGAGCTCTGGGGCCAACGTCCTGACTTTC. This sequence encodes CASSYRSSGANVLTF.

The V call is TRBV7-2, the J call TRBJ2-5; tentatively, D is TRBD1 (6 bases). V shed 6 bases and J shed 5 bases, with 13 bases lying between them. Germline V CDR1 and CDR2: SGHTA, FQGNSA. The length of the CDR3 is 13 residues. In DNA, the CDR3 is TGTGCCAGCAGAGCCCAAGGGGGTGAGACCCAGTACTTC. It codes for CASRAQGGETQYF.

V gene TRBV28 combines with J gene TRBJ1-1; 9 nucleotides align to TRBD1. This CDR3 has 15 amino acids. J was trimmed by 3 bases and V by 5 bases; bases with no gene match: 7. Germline V lookup: CDR1 MDHEN, CDR2 SYDVKM. CDR3 amino acids: CASSPGQGYDTEAFF. CDR3 DNA sequence: TGTGCCAGCAGTCCCGGACAGGGGTACGACACTGAAGCTTTCTTT.

This chain links TRBV28 with TRBJ1-2; D is perhaps TRBD1 (6 bases). CDR1 and CDR2 (germline): MDHEN, SYDVKM. This CDR3 has 13 amino acids. The V end was cut by 1 base, the J end by 6 bases, with 9 bases between. The DNA of the CDR3 is TGTGCCAGCAGTTTATTCAGGGACAATGGCTACACCTTC. It is translated as CASSLFRDNGYTF.

This clone has just one count. This chain uses TRBV9 with TRBJ1-2; tentative D call: TRBD1 (5 bases). The V gene's germline CDR1 is SGDLS and CDR2 YYNGEE. This CDR3 contains 13 residues. V lost 1 base and J lost 6, with 10 bases in between. The CDR3 DNA follows: TGTGCCAGCAGCGTATACGGAGGGGATGGCTACACCTTC. Protein product: CASSVYGGDGYTF.

J is TRBJ1-2 and V is TRBV10-3, with unresolved D. The ends were cut back, 10 bases at V and 4 bases at J, with 19 bases in the middle. Looked up from germline, CDR1 is ENHRY and CDR2 is SYGVKD. CDR3 length: 14 amino acids. CDR3 sequence reads: CATLREAEVYGYTF. The CDR3 coding sequence is TGTGCCACCTTAAGGGAGGCCGAGGTCTATGGCTACACCTTC.

V is TRBV6-4 and J is TRBJ2-1; 12 bases line up with TRBD2. Germline CDR1 reads MRHNA; CDR2 reads SNTAGT. With V trimmed by 6 bases and J by 7 bases, 7 bases remained unmatched. There are 15 residues in the CDR3. CDR3 in amino acids: CASSPLAGGRNEQFF. The DNA of the CDR3 is TGTGCCAGCAGCCCCCTAGCGGGGGGGCGAAATGAGCAGTTCTTC.

The J gene is TRBJ2-7, the V gene TRBV29-1, with D maybe TRBD1 (5 bases). Deletions cut 4 bases from V and 7 bases from J, with 17 bases between. This CDR3 has 13 residues. Germline-derived CDR1 and CDR2 are SQVTM and ANQGSEA. CDR3 sequence reads: CSVGDRGWAEQYF. CDR3 bases: TGCAGCGTTGGAGATAGGGGCTGGGCGGAGCAGTACTTC.

The chain combines TRBV6-1 with TRBJ1-5, with TRBD1 identical over 7 bases. The CDR3 is 16 amino acids. V dropped 3 bases and J dropped 0; count of bases not matched to a gene: 5. CDR1 is MNHNS, CDR2 SASEGT, per germline. DNA of the CDR3: TGTGCCAGCAGTGAGCAGGGGGTTTATAGCAATCAGCCCCAGCATTTT. Amino acid sequence: CASSEQGVYSNQPQHF.

The genes are TRBV28 and TRBJ2-3, with TRBD2 matching over 10 bases. The V segment lost 9 bases and the J segment 5 bases; nucleotides outside the gene matches: 8. CDR1 and CDR2 (germline): MDHEN, SYDVKM. The CDR3 is 14 residues long. In nucleotides, the CDR3 is TGTGCCAGTCTAGCGGGGGCGGGTCGAGATACGCAGTATTTT. Translating it yields CASLAGAGRDTQYF.

The chain uses TRBV14 and TRBJ2-5, with 9 bases aligning to TRBD2. Germline CDR1 is SGHDN and CDR2 is FVKESK. CDR3 length equals 16 residues. Trimming cost V 4 bases and J 5 bases; bases outside gene matches: 11. The CDR3 DNA sequence: TGTGCCAGCAGCCCGATCAGACTAGCGGCCCAGGAGACCCAGTACTTC. It translates to CASSPIRLAAQETQYF.

This clone has a handful of counts. The chain uses TRBV5-1 and TRBJ1-4; 9 nucleotides agree with TRBD1. J was trimmed by 5 bases and V by 4 bases; bases with no gene match: 6. Germline V gene data show CDR1 as SGHRS and CDR2 as YFSETQ. The CDR3 totals 15 residues. CDR3 region: CASSRGQGLNEKLFF. The CDR3 nucleotides are TGCGCCAGCAGCCGGGGACAGGGCCTCAATGAAAAACTGTTTTTT. Drawing the rest from reference TRBV5-1 and TRBJ1-4, the complete variable domain is KAGVTQTPRYLIKTRGQQVTLSCSPISGHRSVSWYQQTPGQGLQFLFEYFSETQRNKGNFPGRFSGRQFSNSRSEMNVSTLELGDSALYLCASSRGQGLNEKLFFGSGTQLSVL.

The V gene is TRBV28, the J gene TRBJ2-3, with D uncertain. This CDR3 has 13 amino acids. The V end lost 6 bases, the J end lost 4 bases, and 11 bases lay between the germline ends. Germline V gene lookup returns CDR1 MDHEN and CDR2 SYDVKM. In nucleotides, the CDR3 is TGTGCCAGCAGGGGCTCAGCCTCAGATACGCAGTATTTT. It codes for CASRGSASDTQYF.